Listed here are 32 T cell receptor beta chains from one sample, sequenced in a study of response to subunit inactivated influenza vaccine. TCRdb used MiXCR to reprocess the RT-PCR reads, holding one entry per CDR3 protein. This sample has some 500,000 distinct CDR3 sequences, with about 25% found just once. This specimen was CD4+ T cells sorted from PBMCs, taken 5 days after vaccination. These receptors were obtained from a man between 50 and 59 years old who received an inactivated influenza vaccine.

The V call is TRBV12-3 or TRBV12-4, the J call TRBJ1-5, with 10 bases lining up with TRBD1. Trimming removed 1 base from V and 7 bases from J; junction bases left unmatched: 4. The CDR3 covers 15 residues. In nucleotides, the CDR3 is TGTGCCAGCAGTTTAGGGGGACAGGGGCGGCAGCCCCAGCATTTT. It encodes CASSLGGQGRQPQHF.

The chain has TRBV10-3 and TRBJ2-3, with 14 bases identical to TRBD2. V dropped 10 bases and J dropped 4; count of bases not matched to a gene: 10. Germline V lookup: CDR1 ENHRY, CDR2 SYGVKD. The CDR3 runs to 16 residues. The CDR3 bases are TGTGCCAGTGAGGGGACTAGCGGGAGTCACCCAGATACGCAGTATTTT. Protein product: CASEGTSGSHPDTQYF.

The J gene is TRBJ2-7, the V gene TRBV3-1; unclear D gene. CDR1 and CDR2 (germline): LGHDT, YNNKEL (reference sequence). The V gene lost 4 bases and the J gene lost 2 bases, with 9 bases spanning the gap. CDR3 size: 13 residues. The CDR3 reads CASSPVFPYEQYF. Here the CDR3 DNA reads TGTGCCAGCAGCCCCGTCTTCCCCTACGAGCAGTACTTC.

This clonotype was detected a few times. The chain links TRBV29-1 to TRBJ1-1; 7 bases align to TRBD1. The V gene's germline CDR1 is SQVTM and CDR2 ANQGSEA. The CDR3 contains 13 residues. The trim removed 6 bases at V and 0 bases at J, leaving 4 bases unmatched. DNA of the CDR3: TGCAGCGTGGCTACAGGGGTGAACACTGAAGCTTTCTTT. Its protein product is CSVATGVNTEAFF.

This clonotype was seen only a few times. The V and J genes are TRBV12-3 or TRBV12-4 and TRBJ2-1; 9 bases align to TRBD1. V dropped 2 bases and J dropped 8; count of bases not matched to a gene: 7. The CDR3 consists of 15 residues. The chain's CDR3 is CASSLKQGAGDEQFF. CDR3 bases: TGTGCCAGCAGTTTAAAACAGGGGGCAGGGGATGAGCAGTTCTTC.

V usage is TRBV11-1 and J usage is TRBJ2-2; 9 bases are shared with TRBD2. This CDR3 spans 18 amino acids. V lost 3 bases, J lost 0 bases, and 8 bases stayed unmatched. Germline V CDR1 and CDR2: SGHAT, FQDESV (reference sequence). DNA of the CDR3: TGTGCCAGCAGCTTTCCCCCTAGCGGGATCGCGAACACCGGGGAGCTGTTTTTT. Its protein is CASSFPPSGIANTGELFF.

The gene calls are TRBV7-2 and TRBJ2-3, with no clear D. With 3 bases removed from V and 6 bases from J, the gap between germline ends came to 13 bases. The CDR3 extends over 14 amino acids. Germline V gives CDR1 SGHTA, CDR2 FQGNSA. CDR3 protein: CASSLGNTVDTQYF. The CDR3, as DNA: TGTGCCAGCAGCTTGGGGAATACGGTGGATACGCAGTATTTT.

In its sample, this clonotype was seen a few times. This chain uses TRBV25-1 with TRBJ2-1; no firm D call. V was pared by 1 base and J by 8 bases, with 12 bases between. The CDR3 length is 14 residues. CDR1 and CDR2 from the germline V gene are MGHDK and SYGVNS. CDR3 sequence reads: CASSESPSRDEQFF. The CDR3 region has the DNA TGTGCCAGCAGTGAATCCCCTAGTAGGGATGAGCAGTTCTTC.

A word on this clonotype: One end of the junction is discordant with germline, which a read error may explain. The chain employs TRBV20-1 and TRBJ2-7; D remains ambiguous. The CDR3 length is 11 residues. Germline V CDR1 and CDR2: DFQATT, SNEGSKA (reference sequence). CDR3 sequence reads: CSVRPVGEQYF. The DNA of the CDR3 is TGCAGTGTTAGACCGGTCGGGGAGCAGTACTTC.

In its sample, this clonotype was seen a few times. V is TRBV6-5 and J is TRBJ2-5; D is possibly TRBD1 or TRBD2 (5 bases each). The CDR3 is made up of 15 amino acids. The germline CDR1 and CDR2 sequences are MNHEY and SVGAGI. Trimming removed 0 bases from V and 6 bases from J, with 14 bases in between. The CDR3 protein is CASSYSVRDDQTQYF. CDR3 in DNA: TGTGCCAGCAGTTACTCGGTGAGGGACGACCAGACCCAGTACTTC.

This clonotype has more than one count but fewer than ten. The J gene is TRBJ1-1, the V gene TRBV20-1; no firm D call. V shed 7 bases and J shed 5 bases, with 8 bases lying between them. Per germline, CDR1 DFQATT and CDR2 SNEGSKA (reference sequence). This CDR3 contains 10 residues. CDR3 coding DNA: TGCAGTGTTTGGGGAACTGAAGCTTTCTTT. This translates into CSVWGTEAFF.

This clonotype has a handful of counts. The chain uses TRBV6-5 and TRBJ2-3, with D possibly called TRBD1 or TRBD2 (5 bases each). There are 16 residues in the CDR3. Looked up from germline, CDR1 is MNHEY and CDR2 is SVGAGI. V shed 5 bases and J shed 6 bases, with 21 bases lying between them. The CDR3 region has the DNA TGTGCCAGCAGTCCCTCGTGGGGGTGGGTAGCGGATACGCAGTATTTT. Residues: CASSPSWGWVADTQYF.

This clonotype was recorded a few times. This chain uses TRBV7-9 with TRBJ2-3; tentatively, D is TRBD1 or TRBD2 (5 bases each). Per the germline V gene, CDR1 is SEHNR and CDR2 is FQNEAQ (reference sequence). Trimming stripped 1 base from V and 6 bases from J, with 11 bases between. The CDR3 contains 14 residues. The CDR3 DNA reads TGTGCCAGCAGCTTAGTCGGGGCCAGGGATACGCAGTATTTT. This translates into CASSLVGARDTQYF.

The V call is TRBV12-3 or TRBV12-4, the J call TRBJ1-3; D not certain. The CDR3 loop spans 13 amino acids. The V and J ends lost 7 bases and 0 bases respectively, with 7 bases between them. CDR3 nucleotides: TGTGCCAGCACACTTTTCTCTGGAAACACCATATATTTT. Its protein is CASTLFSGNTIYF.

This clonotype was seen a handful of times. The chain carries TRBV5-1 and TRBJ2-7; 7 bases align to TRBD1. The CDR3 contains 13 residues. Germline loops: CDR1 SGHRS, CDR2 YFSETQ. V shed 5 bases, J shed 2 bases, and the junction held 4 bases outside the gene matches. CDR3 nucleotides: TGCGCCAGCAGACGGGACAGAACCTACGAGCAGTACTTC. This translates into CASRRDRTYEQYF. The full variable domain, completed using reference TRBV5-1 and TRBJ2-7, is KAGVTQTPRYLIKTRGQQVTLSCSPISGHRSVSWYQQTPGQGLQFLFEYFSETQRNKGNFPGRFSGRQFSNSRSEMNVSTLELGDSALYLCASRRDRTYEQYFGPGTRLTVT.

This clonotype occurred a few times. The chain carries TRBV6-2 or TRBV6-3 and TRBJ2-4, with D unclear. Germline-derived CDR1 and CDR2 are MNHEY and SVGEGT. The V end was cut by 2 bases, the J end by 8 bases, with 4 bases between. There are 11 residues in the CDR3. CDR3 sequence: CASSYVDIQYF. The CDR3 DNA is TGTGCCAGCAGTTACGTGGACATTCAGTACTTC.

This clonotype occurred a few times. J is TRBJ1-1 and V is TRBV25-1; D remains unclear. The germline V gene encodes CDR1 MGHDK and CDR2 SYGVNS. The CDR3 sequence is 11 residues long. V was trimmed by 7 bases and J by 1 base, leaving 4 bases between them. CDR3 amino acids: CASIRNTEAFF. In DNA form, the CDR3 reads TGTGCCAGCATAAGGAACACTGAAGCTTTCTTT. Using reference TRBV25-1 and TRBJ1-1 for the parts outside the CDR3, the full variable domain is EADIYQTPRYLVIGTGKKITLECSQTMGHDKMYWYQQDPGMELHLIHYSYGVNSTEKGDLSSESTVSRIRTEHFPLTLESARPSHTSQYLCASIRNTEAFFGQGTRLTVV.

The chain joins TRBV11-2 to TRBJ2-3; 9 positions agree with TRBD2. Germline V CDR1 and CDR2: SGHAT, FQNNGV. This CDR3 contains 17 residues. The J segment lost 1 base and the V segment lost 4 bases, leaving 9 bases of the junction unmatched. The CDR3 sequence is CASSSVVTSGRTDTQYF. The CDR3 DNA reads TGTGCCAGCAGCTCGGTCGTGACTAGCGGCCGCACAGATACGCAGTATTTT.

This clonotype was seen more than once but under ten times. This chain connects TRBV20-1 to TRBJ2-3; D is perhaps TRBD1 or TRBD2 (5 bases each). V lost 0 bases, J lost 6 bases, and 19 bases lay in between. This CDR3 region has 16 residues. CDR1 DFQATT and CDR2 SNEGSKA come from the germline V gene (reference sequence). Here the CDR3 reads CSARDHRDPKRDTQYF. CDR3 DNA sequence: TGCAGTGCTAGAGATCACCGGGACCCCAAGCGCGATACGCAGTATTTT.

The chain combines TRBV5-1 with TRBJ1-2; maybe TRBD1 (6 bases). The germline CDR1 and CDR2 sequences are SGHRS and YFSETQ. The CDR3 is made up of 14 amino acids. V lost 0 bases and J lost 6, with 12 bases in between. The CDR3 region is CASSLDRAADGYTF. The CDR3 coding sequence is TGCGCCAGCAGCTTGGACAGGGCCGCGGATGGCTACACCTTC.

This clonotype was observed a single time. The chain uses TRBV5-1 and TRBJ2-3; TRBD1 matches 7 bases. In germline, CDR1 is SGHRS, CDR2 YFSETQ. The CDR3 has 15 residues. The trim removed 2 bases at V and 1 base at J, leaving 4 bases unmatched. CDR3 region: CASSFYRGRTDTQYF. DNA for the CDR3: TGCGCCAGCAGCTTCTACAGGGGTCGCACAGATACGCAGTATTTT.

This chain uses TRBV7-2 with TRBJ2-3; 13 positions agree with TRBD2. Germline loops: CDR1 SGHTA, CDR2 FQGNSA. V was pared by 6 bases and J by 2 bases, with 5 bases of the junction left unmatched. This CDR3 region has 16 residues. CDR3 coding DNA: TGTGCCAGCAGTGATGGGACTAGCGGGGACACAGATACGCAGTATTTT. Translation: CASSDGTSGDTDTQYF.

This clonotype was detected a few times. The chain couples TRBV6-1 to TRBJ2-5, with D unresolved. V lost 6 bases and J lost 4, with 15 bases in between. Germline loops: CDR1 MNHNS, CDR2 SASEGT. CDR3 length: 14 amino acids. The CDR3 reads CASRRTADTETQYF. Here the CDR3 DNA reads TGTGCCAGCAGGCGGACGGCCGATACAGAGACCCAGTACTTC.

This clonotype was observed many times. CDR3 DNA: TGTGCCAGCAGTTTCGCCCAGGGGGGCGAGCAGTACTTC. Residues: CASSFAQGGEQYF. The V and J genes are TRBV12-3 or TRBV12-4 and TRBJ2-7; D may be TRBD1 (7 bases). The V end was cut by 3 bases, the J end by 6 bases, with 12 bases between. The CDR3 is made up of 13 amino acids.

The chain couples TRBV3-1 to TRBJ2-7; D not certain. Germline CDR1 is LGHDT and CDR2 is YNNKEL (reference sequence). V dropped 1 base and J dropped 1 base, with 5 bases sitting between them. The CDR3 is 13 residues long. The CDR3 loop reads CASSQAESYEQYF. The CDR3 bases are TGTGCCAGCAGCCAAGCGGAATCCTACGAGCAGTACTTC.

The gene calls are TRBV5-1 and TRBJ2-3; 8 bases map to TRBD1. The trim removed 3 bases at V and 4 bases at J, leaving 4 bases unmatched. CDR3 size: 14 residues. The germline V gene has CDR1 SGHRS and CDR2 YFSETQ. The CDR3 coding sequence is TGCGCCAGCAGCTCGACAGGGGTGGCAGATACGCAGTATTTT. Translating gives CASSSTGVADTQYF.

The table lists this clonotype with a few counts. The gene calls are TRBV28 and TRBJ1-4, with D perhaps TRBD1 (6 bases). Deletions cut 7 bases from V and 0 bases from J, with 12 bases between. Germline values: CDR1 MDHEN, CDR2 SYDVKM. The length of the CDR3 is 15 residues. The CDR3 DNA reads TGTGCCAGCACCGGACAGCTTGCAACTAATGAAAAACTGTTTTTT. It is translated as CASTGQLATNEKLFF.

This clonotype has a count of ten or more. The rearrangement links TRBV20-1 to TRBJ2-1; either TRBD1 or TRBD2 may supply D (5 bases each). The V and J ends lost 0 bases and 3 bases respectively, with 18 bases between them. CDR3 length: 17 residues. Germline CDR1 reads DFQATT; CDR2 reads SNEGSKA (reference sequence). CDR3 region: CSARDPSGAQNYNEQFF. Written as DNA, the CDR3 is TGCAGTGCTAGAGATCCATCCGGGGCGCAGAACTACAATGAGCAGTTCTTC.

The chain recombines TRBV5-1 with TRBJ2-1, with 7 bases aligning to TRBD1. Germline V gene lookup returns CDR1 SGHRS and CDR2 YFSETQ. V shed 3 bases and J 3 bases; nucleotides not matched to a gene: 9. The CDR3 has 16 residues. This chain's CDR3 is CASSWATGMNYNEQFF. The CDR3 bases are TGCGCCAGCAGCTGGGCGACAGGGATGAACTACAATGAGCAGTTCTTC.

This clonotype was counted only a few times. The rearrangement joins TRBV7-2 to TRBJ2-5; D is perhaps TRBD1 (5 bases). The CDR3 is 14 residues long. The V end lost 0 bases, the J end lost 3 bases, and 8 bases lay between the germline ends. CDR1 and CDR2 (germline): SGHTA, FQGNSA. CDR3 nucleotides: TGTGCCAGCAGCTTAGCATCGACAGAAGAGACCCAGTACTTC. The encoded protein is CASSLASTEETQYF.

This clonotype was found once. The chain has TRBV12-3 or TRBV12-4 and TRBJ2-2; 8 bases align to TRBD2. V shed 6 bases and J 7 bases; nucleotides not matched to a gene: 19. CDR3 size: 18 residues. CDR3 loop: CASSPRGSGDHRGGELFF. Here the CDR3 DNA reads TGTGCCAGCAGCCCCAGGGGTAGCGGGGACCACCGGGGCGGGGAGCTGTTTTTT.

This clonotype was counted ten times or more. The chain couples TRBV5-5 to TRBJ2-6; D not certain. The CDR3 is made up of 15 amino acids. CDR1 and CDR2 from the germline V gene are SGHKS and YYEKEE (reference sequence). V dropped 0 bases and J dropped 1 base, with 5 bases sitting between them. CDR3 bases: TGTGCCAGCAGCTTGGACCCGTCTGGGGCCAACGTCCTGACTTTC. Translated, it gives CASSLDPSGANVLTF.